The 21 T cell receptor beta chains given below trace back to one sample, sequenced in a study of cytomegalovirus exposure and HLA in healthy donors. Primers: 60 Vbeta forward and 13 Jbeta reverse. Only in-frame clones appear in the TCRdb table, and some are missing; sequencing was by immunoSEQ multiplex PCR. The sample shows roughly 76,000 clones, and 2.4% sits with its ten largest clones. Sequenced material: PBMCs. The receptors here all came from a female donor in good health and CMV-seropositive.

The V and J genes are TRBV2 and TRBJ1-2; D is ambiguous. V lost 2 bases and J 7 bases, leaving 14 bases between the germline ends. The CDR3 contains 14 residues. The germline CDR1 and CDR2 sequences are SNHLY and FYNNEI. This CDR3 reads CASSETEILSGYTF. CDR3 bases: TGTGCCAGCAGTGAAACGGAGATATTGAGTGGCTACACCTTC.

The gene calls are TRBV28 and TRBJ2-5; tentatively, D is TRBD2 (6 bases). V lost 2 bases and J lost 5, with 12 bases in between. This CDR3 spans 14 amino acids. CDR1 is MDHEN, CDR2 SYDVKM, per germline. The CDR3 DNA sequence: TGTGCCAGCAGTTTAGGGGGACTCTTGGAGACCCAGTACTTC. Amino acid sequence: CASSLGGLLETQYF.

This chain joins TRBV6-4 and TRBJ2-5; 8 nucleotides match TRBD1. The CDR3 sequence is 15 residues long. V dropped 6 bases and J dropped 2; count of bases not matched to a gene: 8. Germline assignment: CDR1 MRHNA and CDR2 SNTAGT. CDR3 sequence reads: CASSKAGGGQETQYF. For the CDR3, the DNA is TGTGCCAGCAGCAAGGCAGGGGGCGGACAAGAGACCCAGTACTTC.

The gene calls are TRBV19 and TRBJ2-1, with 11 positions matching TRBD2. Germline assignment: CDR1 LNHDA and CDR2 SQIVND (reference sequence). The CDR3 is made up of 19 amino acids. With V trimmed by 5 bases and J by 2 bases, 14 bases remained unmatched. The CDR3 protein is CASSPKPPGLAVAYNEQFF. The CDR3 bases are TGTGCCAGTAGTCCCAAACCCCCGGGACTAGCGGTCGCCTACAATGAGCAGTTCTTC.

The CDR3 DNA follows: TGTGCCAGCAGCCCTTCAGGGGGCGACACTGAAGCTTTCTTT. This encodes CASSPSGGDTEAFF. The chain couples TRBV9 to TRBJ1-1; 8 bases align to TRBD1. Losses at the gene ends were 4 bases for V and 3 bases for J; bases not matched to a gene: 5. Germline V gene lookup returns CDR1 SGDLS and CDR2 YYNGEE. The CDR3 sequence is 14 residues long.

J is TRBJ2-3 and V is TRBV4-2; 9 bases are a match to TRBD2. CDR1 is LGHNA and CDR2 is YNFKEQ in the germline V gene. Germline trimming cut 0 bases from V and 0 bases from J; bases unmatched to any gene: 7. CDR3 length equals 18 residues. In nucleotides, the CDR3 is TGTGCCAGCAGCCAAGAAGGGGGGGGACTAGCCAGCACAGATACGCAGTATTTT. Amino acid sequence: CASSQEGGGLASTDTQYF.

V gene TRBV6-6 combines with J gene TRBJ1-2; unclear D gene. V lost 4 bases to trimming and J lost 0 bases, with 12 bases between them. The CDR3 covers 15 residues. Germline V gene sequence: CDR1 MNHNY, CDR2 SVGAGI (reference sequence). CDR3 sequence: CASSSLWASNYGYTF. The CDR3 nucleotides are TGTGCCAGCAGTTCCTTATGGGCTTCTAACTATGGCTACACCTTC.

This sequence joins TRBV2 and TRBJ1-2; the match to TRBD1 covers 7 bases. After removal of 1 base from V and 4 bases from J, the junction contained 6 bases not matched to a gene. Germline V gives CDR1 SNHLY, CDR2 FYNNEI. This CDR3 has 15 residues. As DNA, the CDR3 is TGTGCCAGCAGTGAAGAATCGGGACAGACCTATGGCTACACCTTC. Translation: CASSEESGQTYGYTF.

J is TRBJ2-3 and V is TRBV7-3, with a tentative D call TRBD1 (5 bases). CDR1 is SGHTA, CDR2 FQGTGA, per germline. The CDR3 covers 14 residues. The V end lost 8 bases, the J end lost 0 bases, and 12 bases lay between the germline ends. DNA for the CDR3: TGTGCCAGCTCAATGCAGGGTAGCACAGATACGCAGTATTTT. It codes for CASSMQGSTDTQYF.

The rearrangement uses TRBV19 and TRBJ1-2, with 12 positions matching TRBD1. The junction had 9 bases not matched to a gene; V was cut back by 5 bases and J by 8 bases. This CDR3 is 15 amino acids long. Germline lookup yields CDR1 LNHDA and CDR2 SQIVND (reference sequence). DNA for the CDR3: TGTGCCAGTAGTGCACCGGGACAGGGGGCGGAGGGCTACACCTTC. It specifies CASSAPGQGAEGYTF.

The chain combines TRBV12-5 with TRBJ2-2; maybe TRBD2 (5 bases). The CDR3 is made up of 13 amino acids. Germline CDR1 and CDR2: LGHNT and FRNRAP. V was trimmed by 1 base and J by 9 bases, leaving 9 bases between them. The CDR3 loop is CASGLGSSRELFF. The CDR3 DNA reads as TGTGCTAGTGGTTTGGGGTCTAGCCGGGAGCTGTTTTTT.

The chain is built from TRBV5-1 and TRBJ2-1; no clear D gene. Germline V CDR1 and CDR2: SGHRS, YFSETQ. V was clipped by 0 bases and J by 9 bases, with 4 bases between them. This CDR3 has 11 amino acids. The CDR3 bases are TGCGCCAGCAGCTTGGAGCGTGAGCAGTTCTTC. Protein product: CASSLEREQFF.

The chain links TRBV11-1 to TRBJ2-2, with TRBD2 matching over 11 bases. This CDR3 contains 18 residues. In germline, CDR1 is SGHAT, CDR2 FQDESV (reference sequence). J lost 4 bases, V lost 5 bases, and 12 bases had no gene match. CDR3: CASSQIELAGDSTGELFF. CDR3 in DNA: TGTGCCAGCAGCCAGATAGAACTAGCGGGGGACTCCACCGGGGAGCTGTTTTTT.

This sequence joins TRBV4-3 and TRBJ2-1; 8 positions agree with TRBD2. Germline-derived CDR1 and CDR2 are LGHNA and YSLEER. The CDR3 has 15 amino acids. Losses at the gene ends were 3 bases for V and 8 bases for J; bases not matched to a gene: 9. In DNA form, the CDR3 reads TGCGCCAGCAGCCAGAGCGGGAGATACGGCTATGAGCAGTTCTTC. Translating gives CASSQSGRYGYEQFF.

The rearrangement uses TRBV10-3 and TRBJ2-1; 14 bases agree with TRBD2. CDR3 length: 16 amino acids. Germline assignment: CDR1 ENHRY and CDR2 SYGVKD. With 5 bases clipped from V and 8 bases from J, the junction kept 8 bases outside the gene matches. The CDR3 reads CAISRLAGGPEDEQFF. The DNA of the CDR3 is TGTGCCATCAGTCGACTAGCGGGAGGGCCTGAGGATGAGCAGTTCTTC.

This chain joins TRBV5-4 and TRBJ2-2; 11 bases align to TRBD1. The CDR3 consists of 16 residues. The trim removed 6 bases at V and 4 bases at J, leaving 8 bases unmatched. Germline values: CDR1 SGHNT, CDR2 YYREEE (reference sequence). For the CDR3, the DNA is TGTGCCAGCAACCCCGGAGGACAGGGGGCCACCGGGGAGCTGTTTTTT. It is translated as CASNPGGQGATGELFF.

This chain joins TRBV4-3 and TRBJ2-1, with D perhaps TRBD2 (5 bases). Trimming pared 0 bases from V and 11 bases from J, leaving 11 bases between. This CDR3 region has 13 residues. Germline values: CDR1 LGHNA, CDR2 YSLEER. The CDR3 sequence: CASSQDEGNKQFF. DNA of the CDR3: TGCGCCAGCAGCCAAGATGAGGGCAACAAGCAGTTCTTC.

V is TRBV10-2 and J is TRBJ1-1; 7 bases agree with TRBD1. V shed 2 bases and J 8 bases; nucleotides not matched to a gene: 8. Germline V gene lookup returns CDR1 WSHSY and CDR2 SAAADI. CDR3 length equals 14 residues. The CDR3 nucleotides are TGCGCCAGCAGTGAGAGTTTGACAGGGTGGGAAGCTTTCTTT. It translates to CASSESLTGWEAFF.

The CDR3 DNA reads TGTGCCAGCAGTCTATCCGGGGGCTCTGGAAACACCATATATTTT. Protein: CASSLSGGSGNTIYF. The chain joins TRBV9 to TRBJ1-3; a weak D match, TRBD1 (5 bases). Germline values: CDR1 SGDLS, CDR2 YYNGEE. The CDR3 is 15 residues long. V lost 5 bases and J lost 0, with 12 bases in between.

The chain uses TRBV30 and TRBJ1-4; D is possibly TRBD1 (5 bases). This CDR3 has 15 residues. V dropped 5 bases and J dropped 0 bases, with 13 bases sitting between them. CDR1 GTSNPN and CDR2 SVGIG come from the germline V gene (reference sequence). The CDR3 loop reads CAWGAQPATNEKLFF. Written as DNA, the CDR3 is TGTGCCTGGGGGGCCCAGCCAGCAACTAATGAAAAACTGTTTTTT.

This sequence joins TRBV28 and TRBJ2-7; the D gene is possibly TRBD1 (7 bases). CDR1 and CDR2 (germline): MDHEN, SYDVKM. The CDR3 length is 15 residues. V was clipped by 4 bases and J by 5 bases, with 18 bases between them. In DNA form, the CDR3 reads TGTGCCAGCAGTTCACCGGGACAGTGGGGGGACGAGCAGTACTTC. Translation gives CASSSPGQWGDEQYF.